The 30 T cell receptor beta chains listed next were all sequenced from one sample in a study of blood T cell repertoires in COVID-19 (dated by TCRdb to the early 2020s). Library method: the immunoSEQ multiplex PCR assay. TCRdb holds this immuneACCESS table with in-frame rearrangements only. Some clones are missing; in checked studies, unresolved V genes explain under half, and the rest has no known cause. Across this sample there are roughly 110,000 clones, with around nine tenths seen only once. Roughly 1.2% of the sample comes from the top ten. Sequencing was carried out using peripheral blood. These TCRs come from a woman aged 25-40 years with acute or convalescent COVID-19.

The chain carries TRBV9 and TRBJ1-5; D perhaps matches TRBD1 (6 bases). Germline V lookup: CDR1 SGDLS, CDR2 YYNGEE. This CDR3 region has 14 residues. The V gene lost 2 bases and the J gene lost 3 bases, with 9 bases spanning the gap. The DNA of the CDR3 is TGTGCCAGCAGCGTCGGGGGGCTCAATCAGCCCCAGCATTTT. Translation gives CASSVGGLNQPQHF.

V and J are TRBV5-5 and TRBJ2-2, with a possible D match to TRBD1 (6 bases). The CDR3 covers 17 residues. Per the germline V gene, CDR1 is SGHKS and CDR2 is YYEKEE (reference sequence). V was trimmed by 5 bases and J by 5 bases, leaving 22 bases between them. The CDR3 reads CASSLTVVGHLTGELFF. CDR3 coding DNA: TGTGCCAGCAGTCTGACCGTCGTGGGACATTTAACCGGGGAGCTGTTTTTT.

The chain is built from TRBV14 and TRBJ2-3; D might be TRBD2 (5 bases). Germline lookup yields CDR1 SGHDN and CDR2 FVKESK. The CDR3 consists of 16 residues. V was pared by 0 bases and J by 1 base, with 11 bases between. The CDR3 sequence: CASSQDTGSGTDTQYF. The CDR3 DNA is TGTGCCAGCAGCCAAGATACTGGGAGCGGCACAGATACGCAGTATTTT.

The chain recombines TRBV7-2 with TRBJ2-7, with D perhaps TRBD1 (6 bases). Germline V gene sequence: CDR1 SGHTA, CDR2 FQGNSA. Trimming shortened V by 4 bases and J by 2 bases, and 18 bases separated the two germline ends. The CDR3 extends over 16 amino acids. In DNA form, the CDR3 reads TGTGCCAGCAGCTCTACTCTTGACAGGAGTCCCTACGAGCAGTACTTC. Protein: CASSSTLDRSPYEQYF.

This clone occurred a few times. This chain uses TRBV24-1 with TRBJ2-3, with 7 nucleotides matching TRBD1. Germline trimming cut 3 bases from V and 0 bases from J; bases unmatched to any gene: 5. This CDR3 spans 16 amino acids. CDR1 KGHDR and CDR2 SFDVKD come from the germline V gene. The CDR3: CATSDTRDRSTDTQYF. CDR3 DNA sequence: TGTGCCACCAGTGATACCCGGGACAGAAGCACAGATACGCAGTATTTT.

This clone is a singleton in its sample. V is TRBV14 and J is TRBJ2-5; 12 nucleotides line up with TRBD2. The germline gives CDR1 SGHDN, CDR2 FVKESK. V lost 1 base and J lost 4; bases outside the gene matches: 1. The CDR3 spans 15 residues. The CDR3 DNA is TGTGCCAGCAGCCAAGCGGGACTAGCGGGAGAGACCCAGTACTTC. Its translation is CASSQAGLAGETQYF.

This clone was observed a single time. V and J are TRBV30 and TRBJ1-5, with 7 bases aligning to TRBD1. Germline values: CDR1 GTSNPN, CDR2 SVGIG (reference sequence). V was clipped by 2 bases and J by 6 bases; unmatched bases: 7. This CDR3 is 14 amino acids long. The CDR3 sequence: CAWSLGGGSQPQHF. CDR3 in DNA: TGTGCCTGGAGTTTAGGAGGGGGCAGTCAGCCCCAGCATTTT.

The chain links TRBV5-5 to TRBJ1-1; D possibly corresponds to TRBD1 (5 bases). Per the germline V gene, CDR1 is SGHKS and CDR2 is YYEKEE (reference sequence). The V end lost 3 bases, the J end lost 10 bases, and 31 bases lay between the germline ends. This CDR3 is built from 18 residues. CDR3 coding DNA: TGTGCCAGCAGCTCATCTCTAGGACAAAGTGCGCGGTTTCGACTAGCTTTCTTT. This translates into CASSSSLGQSARFRLAFF.

This chain connects TRBV3-1 (or the pseudogene TRBV3-2) to TRBJ1-5; the D gene is possibly TRBD1 (6 bases). This CDR3 has 13 amino acids. Germline V lookup: CDR1 LGHDT, CDR2 YNNKEL (reference sequence). V lost 3 bases and J 8 bases, leaving 11 bases between the germline ends. The CDR3 nucleotides are TGTGCCAGCAGCCAGTTCAGGGGAAAGCCCCAGCATTTT. Its protein product is CASSQFRGKPQHF.

The rearrangement joins TRBV4-1 to TRBJ2-3; 7 bases agree with TRBD2. CDR3 length: 16 amino acids. Germline CDR1 is MGHRA and CDR2 is YSYEKL. The V gene end was trimmed by 5 bases and the J gene end by 2 bases; junction bases not matched to a gene: 10. The CDR3, as DNA: TGCGCCAGCAGCTCCCGGACTAGAGACTACACAGATACGCAGTATTTT. It translates to CASSSRTRDYTDTQYF.

The chain recombines TRBV6-1 with TRBJ2-1, with 10 bases fitting TRBD2. The CDR3 sequence is 17 residues long. Germline V gene data show CDR1 as MNHNS and CDR2 as SASEGT. Trimming cost V 4 bases and J 2 bases; bases outside gene matches: 8. The CDR3 DNA reads TGTGCCAGCAGTGCTCCTAGCGGGGGCAGGACCTACAATGAGCAGTTCTTC. Translating gives CASSAPSGGRTYNEQFF.

The rearrangement uses TRBV11-2 and TRBJ1-4, with TRBD1 matching 8 bases. Trimming at V came to 4 bases and at J to 7 bases, leaving 8 bases not matched to a gene. The germline gives CDR1 SGHAT, CDR2 FQNNGV. The CDR3 has 15 amino acids. CDR3 region: CASSSGQGWTEKLFF. The CDR3 DNA is TGTGCCAGCAGCTCTGGACAGGGTTGGACTGAAAAACTGTTTTTT.

Only a few counts were recorded for this clone. J is TRBJ1-1 and V is TRBV19; 9 bases align to TRBD1. With V trimmed by 4 bases and J by 3 bases, 6 bases remained unmatched. Germline loops: CDR1 LNHDA, CDR2 SQIVND (reference sequence). This CDR3 has 15 amino acids. The CDR3 sequence: CASSTPGQGDTEAFF. In DNA, the CDR3 is TGTGCCAGTAGTACCCCGGGACAGGGTGACACTGAAGCTTTCTTT.

The CDR3 bases are TGTGCCAGCAGCTTAGGAGGGAGCTCCTATAATTCACCCCTCCACTTT. Translation: CASSLGGSSYNSPLHF. This chain connects TRBV13 to TRBJ1-6, with D hard to call. Trimming shortened V by 0 bases and J by 0 bases, and 6 bases separated the two germline ends. Germline CDR1 is PRHDT and CDR2 is FYEKMQ (reference sequence). This CDR3 has 16 amino acids.

This chain links TRBV19 with TRBJ1-6; 8 nucleotides align to TRBD1. Germline assignment: CDR1 LNHDA and CDR2 SQIVND (reference sequence). The CDR3 has 14 residues. Trimming at V came to 4 bases and at J to 10 bases, leaving 6 bases not matched to a gene. The CDR3 DNA reads TGTGCCAGTAGTACCACGACAGGGGAATCACCCCTCCACTTT. Protein: CASSTTTGESPLHF.

This chain uses TRBV5-1 with TRBJ1-1; 7 bases fit TRBD1. This CDR3 region has 13 residues. The germline V gene has CDR1 SGHRS and CDR2 YFSETQ. The J segment lost 4 bases and the V segment lost 5 bases, leaving 5 bases of the junction unmatched. For the CDR3, the DNA is TGCGCCAGCAGTTACAGGGGAGGCACTGAAGCTTTCTTT. Amino acids: CASSYRGGTEAFF.

The chain has TRBV5-1 and TRBJ1-5; 10 nucleotides agree with TRBD1. This CDR3 region has 17 residues. Trimming at V came to 3 bases and at J to 6 bases, leaving 12 bases not matched to a gene. Germline V lookup: CDR1 SGHRS, CDR2 YFSETQ. CDR3 coding DNA: TGCGCCAGCAGCTCCGGGACAGGGGAATTTCTGGGTCAGCCCCAGCATTTT. Protein product: CASSSGTGEFLGQPQHF.

V and J are TRBV4-2 and TRBJ2-7; TRBD2 aligns across 9 bases. J gave up 0 bases and V 3 bases, and 6 bases lay outside the gene matches. This CDR3 comprises 16 residues. Germline V lookup: CDR1 LGHNA, CDR2 YNFKEQ. The CDR3 coding sequence is TGTGCCAGCAGCCACAAGCGGGGGGCTTCCTCCTACGAGCAGTACTTC. Translation: CASSHKRGASSYEQYF.

The rearrangement links TRBV6-2 or TRBV6-3 to TRBJ1-1; possible D gene TRBD1, 6 bases. CDR1 and CDR2 (germline): MNHEY, SVGEGT. The CDR3 is 16 amino acids. V dropped 3 bases and J dropped 4 bases, with 18 bases sitting between them. The CDR3 is CASSYSTGLRGTEAFF. CDR3 nucleotide sequence: TGTGCCAGCAGTTATTCCACAGGGTTGAGGGGCACTGAAGCTTTCTTT.

The chain uses TRBV4-3 and TRBJ2-3; the match to TRBD2 covers 9 bases. Germline CDR1 and CDR2: LGHNA and YSLEER. J gave up 3 bases and V 1 base, and 2 bases lay outside the gene matches. This CDR3 comprises 15 residues. DNA of the CDR3: TGCGCCAGCAGCCAAGGACTAGCGGTAACAGATACGCAGTATTTT. This gives the protein CASSQGLAVTDTQYF.

This clone was seen only a few times. The chain carries TRBV9 and TRBJ2-1, with a weak D call TRBD1 (5 bases). V lost 4 bases and J lost 0, with 14 bases in between. Germline V gene sequence: CDR1 SGDLS, CDR2 YYNGEE. The CDR3 runs to 16 residues. CDR3 protein: CASSRRQSSSYNEQFF. In nucleotides, the CDR3 is TGTGCCAGCAGCCGAAGACAGAGCAGCTCCTACAATGAGCAGTTCTTC.

This clone appeared a few times. V and J are TRBV27 and TRBJ2-1, with no clear D. Germline V gene lookup returns CDR1 MNHEY and CDR2 SMNVEV (reference sequence). The CDR3 is 15 amino acids. V was cut by 5 bases and J by 8 bases, with 19 bases left in between. The CDR3 here is CASSAGGTQLYEQFF. The CDR3 DNA is TGTGCCAGCAGTGCCGGTGGTACACAGTTGTATGAGCAGTTCTTC.

The chain is built from TRBV3-1 (or the pseudogene TRBV3-2) and TRBJ1-5; 7 bases match TRBD1. Germline CDR1 and CDR2: LGHDT and YNNKEL (reference sequence). V trimming: 3 bases; J trimming: 2 bases; junction bases outside the gene matches: 10. The CDR3 sequence is 17 residues long. The DNA for the CDR3 is TGTGCCAGCAGCCAGGGTGCCGAAGACAGGGGCAATCAGCCCCAGCATTTT. Residues: CASSQGAEDRGNQPQHF.

The rearrangement links TRBV30 to TRBJ1-4; D perhaps matches TRBD1 (6 bases). The CDR3 has 14 residues. Germline V gene sequence: CDR1 GTSNPN, CDR2 SVGIG (reference sequence). V lost 3 bases and J 8 bases, leaving 16 bases between the germline ends. CDR3 loop: CAWRAGASGEKLFF. In nucleotides, the CDR3 is TGTGCCTGGAGGGCAGGGGCTTCTGGAGAAAAACTGTTTTTT. The entire variable domain, with the rest obtained from reference TRBV30 and TRBJ1-4, is as follows: SQTIHQWPATLVQPVGSPLSLECTVEGTSNPNLYWYRQAAGRGLQLLFYSVGIGQISSEVPQNLSASRPQDRQFILSSKKLLLSDSGFYLCAWRAGASGEKLFFGSGTQLSVL.

The CDR3 sequence is CSASCRGFGNTIYF. The CDR3 bases are TGCAGTGCTAGTTGCAGGGGTTTCGGAAACACCATATATTTT. The chain carries TRBV20-1 and TRBJ1-3; TRBD1 is a possible D gene (6 bases). Germline V CDR1 and CDR2: DFQATT, SNEGSKA (reference sequence). V lost 3 bases and J lost 4, with 13 bases in between. The CDR3 length is 14 residues.

V usage is TRBV6-5 and J usage is TRBJ1-2; TRBD1 agrees at 7 bases. The junction had 9 bases not matched to a gene; V was cut back by 5 bases and J by 6 bases. This CDR3 contains 14 residues. Germline V gene data show CDR1 as MNHEY and CDR2 as SVGAGI. CDR3: CASSPRTGFNGYTF. In DNA form, the CDR3 reads TGTGCCAGCAGTCCTAGGACAGGTTTTAATGGCTACACCTTC.

V is TRBV11-3 and J is TRBJ1-3, with D uncertain. Germline assignment: CDR1 SGHNT and CDR2 YENEEA. The V gene lost 1 base and the J gene lost 4 bases, with 8 bases spanning the gap. The CDR3 length is 14 residues. DNA of the CDR3: TGTGCCAGCAGCTTAGGATATGAGGGAAACACCATATATTTT. It yields the protein CASSLGYEGNTIYF.

This rearrangement joins TRBV7-9 to TRBJ1-1, with TRBD1 matching over 8 bases. This CDR3 contains 15 residues. Germline assignment: CDR1 SEHNR and CDR2 FQNEAQ (reference sequence). V lost 2 bases to trimming and J lost 0 bases; unmatched junction nucleotides: 2. DNA for the CDR3: TGTGCCAGCAGCTTACTACAGGGGGTGAACACTGAAGCTTTCTTT. This codes for CASSLLQGVNTEAFF.

The chain couples TRBV4-3 to TRBJ2-1; D perhaps matches TRBD1 (6 bases). Germline V CDR1 and CDR2: LGHNA, YSLEER. This CDR3 has 16 residues. Between the trimmed V and J ends, which lost 4 bases and 4 bases, there was a span of 17 bases. CDR3 nucleotide sequence: TGCGCCAGCAGCCCAGCACGGTCAGACAGGTACAATGAGCAGTTCTTC. This codes for CASSPARSDRYNEQFF.

The V gene is TRBV7-2, the J gene TRBJ1-2; a possible D gene is TRBD1 (5 bases). V dropped 5 bases and J dropped 6 bases, with 13 bases sitting between them. Looked up from germline, CDR1 is SGHTA and CDR2 is FQGNSA. CDR3 length: 13 amino acids. Here the CDR3 reads CASSATVTHGYTF. DNA for the CDR3: TGTGCCAGCAGCGCGACAGTCACGCATGGCTACACCTTC.